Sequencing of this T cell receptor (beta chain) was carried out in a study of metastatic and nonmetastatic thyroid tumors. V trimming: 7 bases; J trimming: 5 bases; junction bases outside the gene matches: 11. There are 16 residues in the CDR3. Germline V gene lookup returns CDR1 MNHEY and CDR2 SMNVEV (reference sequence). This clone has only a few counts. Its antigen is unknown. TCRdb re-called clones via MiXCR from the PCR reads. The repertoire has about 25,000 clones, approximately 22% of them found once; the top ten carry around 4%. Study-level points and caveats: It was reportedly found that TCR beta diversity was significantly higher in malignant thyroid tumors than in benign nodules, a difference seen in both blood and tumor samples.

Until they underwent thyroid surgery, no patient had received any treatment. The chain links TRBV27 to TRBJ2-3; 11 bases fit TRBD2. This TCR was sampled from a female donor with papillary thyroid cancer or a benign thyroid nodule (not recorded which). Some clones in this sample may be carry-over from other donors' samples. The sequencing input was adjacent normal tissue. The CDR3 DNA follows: TGTGCCAGCACCGAAATACTAGCGGGAGATTTAGATACGCAGTATTTT. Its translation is CASTEILAGDLDTQYF.